The 22 T cell receptor beta chains presented below share a single source sample, sequenced in a study of T cell repertoires in cytomegalovirus infection. TCRdb called the reads again in MiXCR, with one record for every CDR3 protein. The data contain about 600,000 distinct CDR3 sequences, 20% to 25% of them seen just once; the ten biggest clones take up around 7.6%. The specimen sequenced was CD8+ T cells from PBMCs. The source of these receptors is a human donor in good health (CMV status not recorded). Some clones in this sample may be carry-over from other donors' samples.

The table lists this clonotype with many counts. The chain is built from TRBV7-9 and TRBJ2-1; D is unclear. Trimming took 7 bases from V and 3 from J, leaving 4 bases between them. From germline, CDR1 is SEHNR and CDR2 FQNEAQ (reference sequence). This CDR3 is built from 11 residues. As DNA, the CDR3 is TGTGCCAGCAAGAACTACAATGAGCAGTTCTTC. Protein product: CASKNYNEQFF.

This clonotype was counted at least ten times. J is TRBJ1-5 and V is TRBV7-9; TRBD1 aligns across 7 bases. The CDR3 has 13 residues. The V gene end was trimmed by 1 base and the J gene end by 6 bases; junction bases not matched to a gene: 0. Per germline, CDR1 SEHNR and CDR2 FQNEAQ (reference sequence). CDR3 DNA sequence: TGTGCCAGCAGCTTAGACAGGGGTCAGCCCCAGCATTTT. This codes for CASSLDRGQPQHF.

A few counts support this clonotype. The genes are TRBV6-5 and TRBJ2-2; D gene ambiguous. CDR3 length equals 13 residues. Germline lookup yields CDR1 MNHEY and CDR2 SVGAGI. V dropped 2 bases and J dropped 10 bases, with 11 bases sitting between them. This chain's CDR3 is CASSYPGGTELFF. As DNA, the CDR3 is TGTGCCAGCAGTTACCCCGGTGGAACGGAGCTGTTTTTT.

The J gene is TRBJ1-1, the V gene TRBV19, with D perhaps matching TRBD1 (6 bases). The CDR3 consists of 15 residues. Trimming pared 7 bases from V and 5 bases from J, leaving 20 bases between. Germline V gives CDR1 LNHDA, CDR2 SQIVND (reference sequence). The CDR3 nucleotides read TGTGCCAGTACGTCAAGTAGGGCCGACAGGACTGAAGCTTTCTTT. Translating it yields CASTSSRADRTEAFF.

The rearrangement uses TRBV28 and TRBJ1-2; a weak D match, TRBD1 (6 bases). The CDR3 contains 13 residues. CDR1 MDHEN and CDR2 SYDVKM come from the germline V gene. The V gene lost 7 bases and the J gene lost 4 bases, with 13 bases spanning the gap. CDR3 in DNA: TGTGCCAGCATGAAGGACAGCACCTATGGCTACACCTTC. It codes for CASMKDSTYGYTF.

The gene calls are TRBV7-9 and TRBJ2-7; no firm D call. The V gene lost 4 bases and the J gene lost 0 bases, with 13 bases spanning the gap. CDR3 size: 15 residues. Looked up from germline, CDR1 is SEHNR and CDR2 is FQNEAQ (reference sequence). In DNA, the CDR3 is TGTGCCAGCAGCTCCCCCCGGACGGGCTCCTACGAGCAGTACTTC. Translating gives CASSSPRTGSYEQYF.

This clonotype was detected only a few times. J is TRBJ2-1 and V is TRBV7-2, with D possibly being TRBD2 (6 bases). Germline assignment: CDR1 SGHTA and CDR2 FQGNSA. This CDR3 contains 15 residues. Trimming took off 0 bases at V and 6 bases at J, with 12 bases between the two ends. CDR3 DNA: TGTGCCAGCAGCTTAGCCACCGGGACTCCCAATGAGCAGTTCTTC. Encoded protein: CASSLATGTPNEQFF.

As to this clonotype: Here the CDR3 omits its conserved ending phenylalanine or tryptophan, so a read error is the likely source. The rearrangement uses TRBV5-6 and TRBJ2-1, with D perhaps matching TRBD1 (6 bases). The length of the CDR3 is 14 residues. Germline V gives CDR1 SGHDT, CDR2 YYEEEE. Trimming removed 7 bases from V and 3 bases from J, with 14 bases in between. In DNA form, the CDR3 reads TGTGCCAGCTTCCCGACAGGTTTCTACAATGAGCAGTTCTCC. It is translated as CASFPTGFYNEQFS.

This clonotype has ten or more counts. This chain joins TRBV19 and TRBJ1-1; 9 nucleotides agree with TRBD1. CDR3 size: 16 residues. The trim removed 5 bases at V and 0 bases at J, leaving 7 bases unmatched. The germline CDR1 and CDR2 sequences are LNHDA and SQIVND (reference sequence). CDR3 nucleotides: TGTGCCAGTAGTGCCTGGGGACAGGGCATGAACACTGAAGCTTTCTTT. It yields the protein CASSAWGQGMNTEAFF.

This clonotype was detected only a few times. This chain joins TRBV4-1 and TRBJ1-4, with D perhaps TRBD1 (6 bases). V dropped 3 bases and J dropped 5 bases, with 16 bases sitting between them. This CDR3 has 16 residues. Germline CDR1 is MGHRA and CDR2 is YSYEKL. Here the CDR3 DNA reads TGCGCCAGCAGCCAGGCCTTCGGGACAAGAAATGAAAAACTGTTTTTT. Its protein is CASSQAFGTRNEKLFF.

This clonotype was observed at least ten times. The V and J genes are TRBV7-9 and TRBJ1-5; D gene unclear. The CDR3 spans 16 residues. The germline V and J ends were trimmed by 4 bases and 0 bases, with 13 bases remaining between them. The germline V gene has CDR1 SEHNR and CDR2 FQNEAQ (reference sequence). DNA for the CDR3: TGTGCCAGCAGCTCCTCCGGCGATTCTAGCAATCAGCCCCAGCATTTT. Amino acid sequence: CASSSSGDSSNQPQHF.

This chain links TRBV7-9 with TRBJ2-3, with D maybe TRBD1 (6 bases). The CDR3 runs to 18 residues. V was clipped by 1 base and J by 4 bases, with 21 bases between them. Per germline, CDR1 SEHNR and CDR2 FQNEAQ (reference sequence). This CDR3 is CASSLVGWHRAAADTQYF. CDR3 coding DNA: TGTGCCAGCAGCTTAGTTGGGTGGCACAGGGCAGCGGCAGATACGCAGTATTTT.

V usage is TRBV19 and J usage is TRBJ2-1; TRBD1 aligns across 8 bases. V lost 2 bases and J lost 0; bases outside the gene matches: 3. The CDR3 loop spans 16 amino acids. Germline-derived CDR1 and CDR2 are LNHDA and SQIVND (reference sequence). The CDR3 protein is CASSIRTGGSYNEQFF. The DNA for the CDR3 is TGTGCCAGTAGTATAAGAACAGGGGGCTCCTACAATGAGCAGTTCTTC.

Turning to this clonotype: This may be a read error: a much more frequent sequence differs by one nucleotide. Since the CDR3 does not end with the conserved phenylalanine or tryptophan, this likely comes from a read error. The chain employs TRBV7-9 and TRBJ2-2; the D gene could be TRBD1 or TRBD2 (5 bases each). The CDR3 sequence is 16 residues long. Germline CDR1 reads SEHNR; CDR2 reads FQNEAQ (reference sequence). The germline V and J ends were trimmed by 5 bases and 11 bases, with 24 bases remaining between them. CDR3 sequence: CASSPPSGYGRDELFL. DNA of the CDR3: TGTGCCAGCAGCCCACCGTCGGGATACGGCAGGGACGAGCTGTTTCTT.

There are many counts of this clonotype. The chain is built from TRBV5-1 and TRBJ2-1; D is perhaps TRBD2 (7 bases). The CDR3 spans 17 residues. Trimming removed 4 bases from V and 2 bases from J, with 19 bases in between. Germline lookup yields CDR1 SGHRS and CDR2 YFSETQ. The DNA of the CDR3 is TGCGCCAGCAGCCCTGGTAGGGGGGGCCGGACCTACAATGAGCAGTTCTTC. This encodes CASSPGRGGRTYNEQFF.

About this clonotype: A much larger clone differs from this one at a single base, so this may be a read error. This is likely a read error, given that the CDR3 carries no conserved phenylalanine or tryptophan at its end. The CDR3 region has the DNA TGTGCCAGCAGCTTACCCACGGGATCCAACTCCTACGAGCAGTACTCC. Translating it yields CASSLPTGSNSYEQYS. The chain uses TRBV7-4 and TRBJ2-7; a possible D gene is TRBD2 (5 bases). This CDR3 spans 16 amino acids. Trimming took 2 bases from V and 0 from J, leaving 14 bases between them. Germline V CDR1 and CDR2: SGHVT, SQSDAQ.

The chain has TRBV5-5 and TRBJ2-1, with 7 bases matching TRBD2. The J segment lost 2 bases and the V segment lost 4 bases, leaving 9 bases of the junction unmatched. CDR1 is SGHKS, CDR2 YYEKEE, per germline (reference sequence). CDR3 length: 16 amino acids. DNA of the CDR3: TGTGCCAGCAGCACCCGCGGCGGGAGTGCCTACAATGAGCAGTTCTTC. Amino acid sequence: CASSTRGGSAYNEQFF.

As concerns this clonotype: A much larger clone lies one base from this, so it may be a read error. This chain joins TRBV7-2 and TRBJ2-5; weak D call: TRBD2 (6 bases). V was clipped by 4 bases and J by 4 bases, with 19 bases between them. The CDR3 has 16 residues. From germline, CDR1 is SGHTA and CDR2 FQGNSA. CDR3 sequence: CASSSRGGLYRETQYF. CDR3 DNA sequence: TGTGCCAGCAGCTCCCGTGGGGGGTTATACCGAGAGACCCAGTACTTC.

The rearrangement joins TRBV10-2 to TRBJ2-7; D is undetermined. Germline V gives CDR1 WSHSY, CDR2 SAAADI. The V end lost 0 bases, the J end lost 2 bases, and 11 bases lay between the germline ends. This CDR3 has 15 amino acids. The CDR3 sequence is CASSESLLPTYEQYV. In DNA form, the CDR3 reads TGCGCCAGCAGTGAGTCCTTACTGCCAACCTACGAGCAGTACGTC.

This clonotype showed up many times. V gene TRBV6-2 or TRBV6-3 combines with J gene TRBJ2-1; 10 bases align to TRBD2. This CDR3 contains 15 residues. The V and J ends lost 0 bases and 8 bases, in that order; junction bases with no gene match: 4. CDR1 is MNHEY and CDR2 is SVGEGT in the germline V gene. CDR3 sequence: CASSYSLAGKDEQFF. The CDR3 DNA is TGTGCCAGCAGTTACTCACTAGCGGGGAAGGATGAGCAGTTCTTC.

This clonotype was detected ten times or more. The CDR3 reads CASSHDRAGELFF. The CDR3 DNA sequence: TGTGCCAGCAGCCATGACAGGGCCGGGGAGCTGTTTTTT. The gene calls are TRBV12-3 or TRBV12-4 and TRBJ2-2; 7 nucleotides align to TRBD1. This CDR3 spans 13 amino acids. The trim removed 6 bases at V and 6 bases at J, leaving 4 bases unmatched.

V and J are TRBV27 and TRBJ1-2; weak D call: TRBD1 (6 bases). V dropped 5 bases and J dropped 4 bases, with 14 bases sitting between them. The germline CDR1 and CDR2 sequences are MNHEY and SMNVEV (reference sequence). The CDR3 is 14 amino acids. DNA for the CDR3: TGTGCCAGCAGTCCCGAGTGGGGGCCCTATGGCTACACCTTC. Amino acid sequence: CASSPEWGPYGYTF.